This entry concerns a single T cell receptor (beta chain). As yet, its antigen is unknown. CDR3 length: 16 residues. The germline V and J ends were trimmed by 4 bases and 4 bases, with 19 bases remaining between them. CDR1 and CDR2 (germline): SGHAT, FQDESV (reference sequence). Template material for TCR beta VDJ and CDR3 profiling consisted of genomic DNA. TCRdb reanalysed the reads using MiXCR and keeps one entry per CDR3 protein. The table shows 150,000 to 200,000 distinct CDR3 sequences, with 48% occurring only once. The data were obtained in a study of CD8+CD57+ T cells in acquired aplastic anemia. Study conclusions and caveats: Patient and control CD8+ Simpson's diversity was not significantly different.

Flow cytometry had shown expanded CD8+CD57+ cells in the patients chosen for sequencing. Sequencing was done on a sample of sorted CD4+, CD8+, or CD8+CD57+ T cells (not recorded which) from PBMCs. The V call is TRBV11-1, the J call TRBJ1-2, with a weak D call TRBD1 (6 bases). This receptor was obtained from a human donor with aplastic anemia. The CDR3 loop reads CASSSVPQGRLYGYTF. CDR3 nucleotides: TGTGCCAGCAGCTCCGTTCCACAGGGCCGTCTCTATGGCTACACCTTC.